The 10 T cell receptor beta chains listed next were all sequenced from one sample in a study of cytomegalovirus exposure and HLA in healthy donors. The PCR ran on 60 Vbeta and 13 Jbeta primers. Data came from immunoSEQ multiplex PCR; TCRdb stores just in-frame clones and leaves some out. The sample consists of over 150,000 clones, 82% of them appearing once. The sequenced sample consisted of PBMCs. The receptors shown here come from a boy aged 2 to 10 in good health and CMV-seronegative.

J is TRBJ1-1 and V is TRBV15; tentatively, D is TRBD1 (6 bases). CDR1 and CDR2 from the germline V gene are LNHNV and YYDKDF (reference sequence). This CDR3 region has 18 residues. With 0 bases removed from V and 8 bases from J, the gap between germline ends came to 25 bases. The CDR3 DNA reads as TGTGCCACCAGCAGAGATGGGGTACAGGGAGGGGTTTCGGGGGAAGCTTTCTTT. Protein product: CATSRDGVQGGVSGEAFF.

The chain employs TRBV7-2 and TRBJ2-7, with 7 bases matching TRBD1. CDR1 and CDR2 from the germline V gene are SGHTA and FQGNSA. The CDR3 runs to 14 residues. After removal of 2 bases from V and 6 bases from J, the junction contained 7 bases not matched to a gene. The CDR3 bases are TGTGCCAGCAGCTTATTGGGGACAGCCGGCGAGCAGTACTTC. Translation gives CASSLLGTAGEQYF.

In its sample, this clone was seen once. V and J are TRBV9 and TRBJ2-4, with 9 bases aligning to TRBD2. The CDR3 is 20 residues long. Losses at the gene ends were 1 base for V and 8 bases for J; bases not matched to a gene: 22. CDR1 SGDLS and CDR2 YYNGEE come from the germline V gene. The CDR3, as DNA: TGTGCCAGCAGCGTACCTGCCGGAGGGAGAGATAGCGGGGGCGACCACATTCAGTACTTC. Translating gives CASSVPAGGRDSGGDHIQYF.

The chain couples TRBV4-1 to TRBJ2-1, with 11 bases aligning to TRBD2. In germline, CDR1 is MGHRA, CDR2 YSYEKL. The CDR3 extends over 15 amino acids. V was clipped by 3 bases and J by 7 bases; unmatched bases: 5. CDR3 sequence (DNA): TGCGCCAGCAGCCACGATAGCGGGGGGGCGAATGAGCAGTTCTTC. Protein: CASSHDSGGANEQFF.

The rearrangement joins TRBV10-3 to TRBJ2-7, with 7 bases lining up with TRBD2. Germline V gene sequence: CDR1 ENHRY, CDR2 SYGVKD. The CDR3 is 12 residues long. The J segment lost 3 bases and the V segment lost 11 bases, leaving 7 bases of the junction unmatched. For the CDR3, the DNA is TGTGCCGCTGCCGGGACTATCTACGAGCAGTACTTC. Amino acid sequence: CAAAGTIYEQYF.

The chain is built from TRBV5-1 and TRBJ2-5; D gene unclear. Germline loops: CDR1 SGHRS, CDR2 YFSETQ. The CDR3 has 13 amino acids. Trimming took off 0 bases at V and 5 bases at J, with 8 bases between the two ends. The DNA of the CDR3 is TGCGCCAGCAGCTTGGAGTTAGAGGAGACCCAGTACTTC. This codes for CASSLELEETQYF.

V usage is TRBV21-1 and J usage is TRBJ1-4; the D call TRBD1 from the table was never checked on the DNA. TRBV21-1 is described as a pseudogene. This CDR3 comprises 14 residues. CDR3 region: CARDTPGGDEKLFF. The CDR3, as DNA: TGTGCCAGAGACACGCCAGGGGGCGATGAAAAACTGTTTTTT.

V is TRBV9 and J is TRBJ2-6, with 8 bases identical to TRBD1. Trimming cost V 3 bases and J 1 base; bases outside gene matches: 24. The CDR3 loop spans 23 amino acids. Germline loops: CDR1 SGDLS, CDR2 YYNGEE. The DNA of the CDR3 is TGTGCCAGCAGCGGAGCACCGACAGGGGAGTCTTTGGGTGTAAGATCTGGGGCCAACGTCCTGACTTTC. Its translation is CASSGAPTGESLGVRSGANVLTF.

This chain uses TRBV25-1 with TRBJ1-1; TRBD1 matches at 7 bases. V was clipped by 3 bases and J by 6 bases; unmatched bases: 7. Germline CDR1 reads MGHDK; CDR2 reads SYGVNS. CDR3 length: 14 amino acids. Here the CDR3 reads CASSEQTGMPEAFF. DNA for the CDR3: TGTGCCAGCAGTGAGCAGACAGGGATGCCTGAAGCTTTCTTT.

A few counts support this clone. This chain links TRBV2 with TRBJ2-7, with 15 bases lining up with TRBD2. Germline CDR1 SNHLY, CDR2 FYNNEI. V dropped 5 bases and J dropped 6; count of bases not matched to a gene: 8. The CDR3 loop spans 16 amino acids. CDR3 loop: CASSSLRGLAGGEQYF. The CDR3 coding sequence is TGTGCCAGCAGTTCCCTGCGGGGACTAGCGGGGGGCGAGCAGTACTTC. Filled out from reference TRBV2 and TRBJ2-7, the complete variable domain reads EPEVTQTPSHQVTQMGQEVILRCVPISNHLYFYWYRQILGQKVEFLVSFYNNEISEKSEIFDDQFSVERPDGSNFTLKIRSTKLEDSAMYFCASSSLRGLAGGEQYFGPGTRLTVT.